What follows describes a single T cell receptor beta chain. The sample comes from a study of shared clonotypes between healthy human individuals. Assay used: immunoSEQ multiplex PCR; TCRdb lists only in-frame clones, some missing. The sample has hundreds of thousands of clones, about four fifths seen once; the top ten hold roughly 13%. The receptor's source is a woman in her thirties or forties in good health. Some clones in this sample may be carry-over from other donors' samples. The sequenced sample consisted of PBMCs.

This CDR3 is CASSQDRGTVTGGYTF. The CDR3 nucleotides are TGCGCCAGCAGCCAAGATAGGGGGACAGTAACGGGTGGCTACACCTTC. The V gene is TRBV4-3, the J gene TRBJ1-2; 7 bases agree with TRBD1. Germline V gene sequence: CDR1 LGHNA, CDR2 YSLEER. The CDR3 runs 16 residues. The J segment lost 7 bases and the V segment lost 0 bases, leaving 11 bases of the junction unmatched.